The 32 T cell receptor beta chains reported below all come from one sample, sequenced in a study of Graves' ophthalmopathy and Graves' hyperthyroidism. RNA transcripts provided the template for amplifying TCR beta CDR3 regions. An initial RT-PCR round employing HTBI primers preceded a second-round multiplex PCR. TCRdb called the multiplex PCR reads again in MiXCR, with one record for every CDR3 protein. The sample gives about 1.1 million distinct CDR3 sequences, less than 45% of which show up once; approximately 12% is in the top ten. Sequencing was carried out using peripheral blood or thyroid tissue (not recorded which). The receptors were sampled from an adult man with Graves' hyperthyroidism.

In regard to this clonotype: A much larger clone is a single base away; this may be a read error. CDR3 DNA sequence: TGTGCCAGCAGCTACGAGAGGGACTACGAGCAGTACTTC. Amino acid sequence: CASSYERDYEQYF. This chain connects TRBV7-2 to TRBJ2-7; the D gene is possibly TRBD2 (5 bases). This CDR3 contains 13 residues. V lost 4 bases to trimming and J lost 3 bases, with 10 bases between them. Germline CDR1 SGHTA, CDR2 FQGNSA.

On this clonotype itself: This may stem from a read error, because a much larger clone lies one nucleotide away. Likely a read error: the CDR3 ends without its conserved phenylalanine or tryptophan. The chain recombines TRBV5-1 with TRBJ1-2; D unclear. CDR3 length: 11 amino acids. Trimming left V 6 bases short and J 8 bases short, with 11 bases between. Germline V gene data show CDR1 as SGHRS and CDR2 as YFSETQ. The DNA of the CDR3 is TGCGCCAGCACTTCGGACGGGGGCTACACCTCC. This gives the protein CASTSDGGYTS.

This clonotype was recorded a few times. The junction and the germline gene differ at one end; a read error may be behind it. The chain is built from TRBV7-2 and TRBJ1-3; no firm D call. The germline V gene has CDR1 SGHTA and CDR2 FQGNSA. The CDR3 loop spans 15 amino acids. The CDR3 DNA reads as TGTGCCAGCTCGCGCGACCGTAACTCTGGAAGCACCATATATTTT. Encoded protein: CASSRDRNSGSTIYF.

The rearrangement uses TRBV7-2 and TRBJ2-2, with a tentative D call TRBD1 (6 bases). CDR1 and CDR2 (germline): SGHTA, FQGNSA. Trimming pared 5 bases from V and 0 bases from J, leaving 13 bases between. The CDR3 loop spans 16 amino acids. CDR3 region: CASSIRQAANTGELFF. CDR3 DNA: TGTGCCAGCAGCATAAGACAGGCTGCGAACACCGGGGAGCTGTTTTTT.

The count of this clonotype is one. This chain joins TRBV7-8 and TRBJ1-3; 7 bases are a match to TRBD1. J gave up 8 bases and V 6 bases, and 7 bases lay outside the gene matches. Germline CDR1 is SGHVS and CDR2 is FQNEAQ. The CDR3 is 13 residues long. CDR3 nucleotide sequence: TGTGCCAGCAGTTCGACAGGGTGGGACACCATATATTTT. This codes for CASSSTGWDTIYF.

This clonotype was recorded only once. V and J are TRBV10-3 and TRBJ1-1, with 7 bases that match TRBD1. The CDR3 has 14 residues. V shed 6 bases and J 6 bases; nucleotides not matched to a gene: 10. Germline V gene sequence: CDR1 ENHRY, CDR2 SYGVKD. DNA for the CDR3: TGTGCCATCAGATGGGACAGTGAAATAGCTGAAGCTTTCTTT. This sequence encodes CAIRWDSEIAEAFF.

This clonotype has a count of ten or more. The V gene is TRBV25-1, the J gene TRBJ2-7; D perhaps matches TRBD1 (6 bases). Trimming took off 3 bases at V and 7 bases at J, with 16 bases between the two ends. Germline V gene sequence: CDR1 MGHDK, CDR2 SYGVNS. CDR3 size: 14 residues. The CDR3 DNA reads TGTGCCAGCAGTGATCCAGAACAGGGTTGGGAGCAGTACTTC. Its translation: CASSDPEQGWEQYF.

For this clonotype: The CDR3 end shows no conserved phenylalanine or tryptophan, and so a read error is likely. The limits of the CDR3 on the DNA are not certain, so only TCRdb's listed CDR3 is given. The chain links TRBV19 to TRBJ1-1. Germline CDR1 reads LNHDA; CDR2 reads SQIVND (reference sequence). The CDR3 sequence runs 8 residues, both termini included. CDR3 protein: CASSTNSA.

This clonotype came up many times. This rearrangement joins TRBV15 to TRBJ2-5; D possibly corresponds to TRBD1 (6 bases). Germline loops: CDR1 LNHNV, CDR2 YYDKDF (reference sequence). With 8 bases removed from V and 1 base from J, the gap between germline ends came to 17 bases. CDR3 length: 15 residues. The CDR3 sequence is CATQAKTRGQETQYF. CDR3 bases: TGTGCCACCCAAGCTAAAACCAGGGGCCAAGAGACCCAGTACTTC.

In this sample, this clonotype turned up many times. Written as DNA, the CDR3 is TGTGCCAGCAGCGTAGTTCCTAGCACCGCGCAAGAGACCCAGTACTTC. This gives the protein CASSVVPSTAQETQYF. The chain recombines TRBV9 with TRBJ2-5; D is perhaps TRBD2 (5 bases). The V and J ends lost 0 bases and 2 bases respectively, with 14 bases between them. The V gene's germline CDR1 is SGDLS and CDR2 YYNGEE. CDR3 length: 16 residues.

As concerns this clonotype: The junction does not match germline at one end; this may be a read error. The chain couples TRBV20-1 to TRBJ1-1; D perhaps matches TRBD1 (6 bases). Germline V gene data show CDR1 as DFQATT and CDR2 as SNEGSKA (reference sequence). The CDR3 totals 15 residues. This chain's CDR3 is CSARRTEIMDTEAFF. The CDR3 DNA sequence: TGCAGTGCCAGAAGGACAGAAATCATGGACACTGAGGCTTTCTTT.

This clonotype was counted once. The genes are TRBV7-9 and TRBJ2-5; 8 bases are shared with TRBD1. The better agreement between TRBJ2-7 and the DNA end casts doubt on the J call. Germline V gives CDR1 SEHNR, CDR2 FQNEAQ (reference sequence). This CDR3 spans 15 amino acids. The CDR3 reads CASSLARDRYGEQYF. CDR3 nucleotide sequence: TGTGCCAGCAGCTTAGCGCGGGACAGGTATGGCGAGCAGTACTTC.

J is TRBJ2-5 and V is TRBV18; D not certain. Germline CDR1 is KGHSH and CDR2 is LQKENI. This CDR3 is built from 13 residues. Trimming took off 6 bases at V and 4 bases at J, with 12 bases between the two ends. The CDR3 DNA sequence: TGTGCCAGCTCCCCGGACCAGGCAGAGACCCAGTACTTC. This codes for CASSPDQAETQYF.

The table lists this clonotype with a few counts. V gene TRBV2 combines with J gene TRBJ1-5; D is ambiguous. V was shortened by 0 bases and J by 2 bases, with 8 bases between the two germline ends. The CDR3 loop spans 15 amino acids. Germline V gives CDR1 SNHLY, CDR2 FYNNEI. In DNA, the CDR3 is TGTGCCAGCAGTGAAGCTGCGGTGGGCAATCAGCCCCAGCATTTT. It is translated as CASSEAAVGNQPQHF.

This clonotype was observed a single time. The rearrangement links TRBV24-1 to TRBJ2-2; D possibly uses TRBD1 or TRBD2 (5 bases each). V was clipped by 9 bases and J by 5 bases, with 9 bases between them. CDR3 length: 12 residues. Germline CDR1 is KGHDR and CDR2 is SFDVKD. The chain's CDR3 is CATRGRTGELFF. For the CDR3, the DNA is TGTGCCACCCGGGGACGGACCGGGGAGCTGTTTTTT.

The V gene is TRBV7-8, the J gene TRBJ2-1, with TRBD1 matching 8 bases. With V trimmed by 6 bases and J by 10 bases, 20 bases remained unmatched. The CDR3 is 17 amino acids. Germline CDR1 SGHVS, CDR2 FQNEAQ. The chain's CDR3 is CASSEKIIARGLWEQFF. The CDR3 nucleotides are TGTGCCAGCAGTGAAAAGATCATTGCCAGGGGGCTTTGGGAGCAGTTCTTC.

This clonotype was seen at least ten times. V and J are TRBV25-1 and TRBJ2-3; D not resolved. The CDR3 sequence is 13 residues long. Trimming stripped 6 bases from V and 3 bases from J, with 10 bases between. Germline assignment: CDR1 MGHDK and CDR2 SYGVNS. The CDR3 region is CASRGQITDTQYF. For the CDR3, the DNA is TGTGCCAGCAGGGGTCAGATTACAGATACGCAGTATTTT.

This clonotype was counted ten times or more. The chain employs TRBV2 and TRBJ2-7; 7 bases line up with TRBD1. V was pared by 8 bases and J by 2 bases, with 12 bases of the junction left unmatched. Germline CDR1 reads SNHLY; CDR2 reads FYNNEI. This CDR3 is built from 15 residues. The CDR3 nucleotides read TGTGCCAGCTCTAAACCGGGACAGAAAGCCTACGAGCAGTACTTC. Its protein is CASSKPGQKAYEQYF.

This clonotype was seen only a few times. This rearrangement joins TRBV5-4 to TRBJ1-1; a possible D gene is TRBD1 (5 bases). Germline-derived CDR1 and CDR2 are SGHNT and YYREEE (reference sequence). Between the trimmed V and J ends, which lost 3 bases and 7 bases, there was a span of 7 bases. This CDR3 has 11 residues. CDR3 coding DNA: TGTGCCAGCAGCTCCGGACATGAAGCTTTCTTT. It encodes CASSSGHEAFF.

This clonotype was recorded at least ten times. The chain couples TRBV10-3 to TRBJ2-7, with D possibly called TRBD1 or TRBD2 (5 bases each). The CDR3 runs to 13 residues. Germline loops: CDR1 ENHRY, CDR2 SYGVKD. The V end was cut by 11 bases, the J end by 0 bases, with 14 bases between. The CDR3 DNA sequence: TGTGCCGCCAGGGACGTACTCTCCTACGAGCAGTACTTC. This codes for CAARDVLSYEQYF.

This rearrangement joins TRBV3-1 to TRBJ1-5; D is perhaps TRBD1 (5 bases). Germline CDR1 reads LGHDT; CDR2 reads YNNKEL (reference sequence). V was trimmed by 1 base and J by 11 bases, leaving 15 bases between them. The CDR3 runs to 14 residues. Here the CDR3 reads CASSQGRDWGAQHF. The CDR3 DNA reads TGTGCCAGCAGCCAAGGTCGGGACTGGGGAGCCCAGCATTTT.

The CDR3, as DNA: TGCGCCAGCAGTGACCGGCGCACCAATCAGCCCCAGCATTTT. This sequence encodes CASSDRRTNQPQHF. The V gene is TRBV10-2, the J gene TRBJ1-5; D remains ambiguous. The CDR3 is 14 residues long. V was pared by 3 bases and J by 3 bases, with 9 bases between. CDR1 and CDR2 from the germline V gene are WSHSY and SAAADI.

This clonotype was found many times. The chain carries TRBV6-6 and TRBJ1-5; D is unresolved. CDR1 is MNHNY and CDR2 is SVGAGI in the germline V gene (reference sequence). The germline V and J ends were trimmed by 7 bases and 6 bases, with 13 bases remaining between them. The CDR3 totals 13 residues. The CDR3 sequence is CASNPTAGQPQHF. The CDR3 DNA reads as TGTGCCAGCAACCCCACGGCGGGTCAGCCCCAGCATTTT.

J is TRBJ1-2 and V is TRBV2; 7 nucleotides line up with TRBD1. The CDR3 is made up of 13 amino acids. CDR1 SNHLY and CDR2 FYNNEI come from the germline V gene. Trimming took 8 bases from V and 4 from J; bases not matched to a gene: 7. In DNA form, the CDR3 reads TGTGCCAGCCGTCCGGGACAGTTCTATGGCTACACCTTC. It encodes CASRPGQFYGYTF.

This clonotype was detected only a few times. Given a much more abundant clone one base away, this may be a read error. The rearrangement links TRBV20-1 to TRBJ2-5; unclear D gene. This CDR3 has 10 amino acids. CDR1 is DFQATT and CDR2 is SNEGSKA in the germline V gene (reference sequence). The V and J ends lost 5 bases and 4 bases respectively, with 5 bases between them. CDR3 in amino acids: CSAAGETQYF. The CDR3 DNA reads TGCAGTGCTGCTGGAGAGACCCAGTACTTC.

The chain links TRBV10-2 to TRBJ2-7; 14 nucleotides align to TRBD2. CDR3 length equals 16 residues. Germline CDR1 reads WSHSY; CDR2 reads SAAADI. Trimming took 4 bases from V and 6 from J; bases not matched to a gene: 8. The chain's CDR3 is CASSAGLAGGLREQYF. The CDR3 DNA reads TGCGCCAGCAGTGCCGGACTAGCGGGAGGTCTACGCGAGCAGTACTTC.

This clonotype was observed many times. The chain employs TRBV7-9 and TRBJ2-7, with unresolved D. Germline CDR1 reads SEHNR; CDR2 reads FQNEAQ (reference sequence). The length of the CDR3 is 13 residues. The ends were cut back, 1 base at V and 1 base at J, with 5 bases in the middle. Here the CDR3 reads CASSLDASYEQYF. DNA for the CDR3: TGTGCCAGCAGCTTAGACGCTTCCTACGAGCAGTACTTC.

This clonotype came up many times. The genes are TRBV5-1 and TRBJ2-7, with D hard to call. Germline V CDR1 and CDR2: SGHRS, YFSETQ. Deletions cut 0 bases from V and 7 bases from J, with 5 bases between. This CDR3 has 11 residues. CDR3 in amino acids: CASSLDGEQYF. In DNA, the CDR3 is TGCGCCAGCAGCTTGGATGGGGAGCAGTACTTC.

The chain employs TRBV7-9 and TRBJ1-2; D gene ambiguous. The germline gives CDR1 SEHNR, CDR2 FQNEAQ (reference sequence). The CDR3 runs to 15 residues. V lost 3 bases and J lost 3, with 14 bases in between. CDR3 coding DNA: TGTGCCAGCAGCTTGGCCGAGTTGACGGACTATGGCTACACCTTC. This translates into CASSLAELTDYGYTF.

The chain recombines TRBV2 with TRBJ1-1; perhaps TRBD1 as D (6 bases). This CDR3 comprises 9 residues. The germline V gene has CDR1 SNHLY and CDR2 FYNNEI. CDR3 coding DNA: TGTGCGATACAGGGTAAAGCTTTCTTT. Its translation is CAIQGKAFF.

The chain carries TRBV4-3 and TRBJ2-7; no clear D. The ends were cut back, 0 bases at V and 7 bases at J, with 13 bases in the middle. Looked up from germline, CDR1 is LGHNA and CDR2 is YSLEER. This CDR3 is built from 14 residues. In DNA, the CDR3 is TGCGCCAGCAGCCAAGAGGTTCAACCGTGGGAGCAGTACTTC. It yields the protein CASSQEVQPWEQYF.

This clonotype was seen at least ten times. The V call is TRBV2, the J call TRBJ2-6; D is uncertain. CDR1 is SNHLY, CDR2 FYNNEI, per germline. The CDR3 loop spans 15 amino acids. V lost 3 bases and J lost 3, with 9 bases in between. The CDR3 here is CASSDLEVGANVLTF. The CDR3 nucleotides read TGTGCCAGCAGTGATCTAGAGGTTGGGGCCAACGTCCTGACTTTC.